A single sample gave rise to the 26 T cell receptor beta chains below, sequenced in a study of T-cell reconstitution after alpha-beta-depleted transplantation in children. Unique molecular identifiers were incorporated into the prepared TCRbeta library. A single record per CDR3 protein comes from TCRdb applying MiXCR to the PCR reads. The table lists around 15,000 distinct CDR3 sequences, around 4.9% of them singletons, with about 7% in the top ten. Sequenced material: PBMCs, taken before TCRalphabeta/CD19-depleted stem cell transplant. These receptors were obtained from a boy aged 10-17 years with acute lymphoblastic leukemia, due to receive a stem cell transplant.

This clonotype was observed at least ten times. This chain links TRBV5-6 with TRBJ2-3; no definite D call. The V and J ends lost 0 bases and 0 bases respectively, with 11 bases between them. The CDR3 runs 16 residues. The germline V gene has CDR1 SGHDT and CDR2 YYEEEE. The CDR3 reads CASSLDPFSSTDTQYF. The DNA for the CDR3 is TGTGCCAGCAGCTTGGATCCGTTCTCTAGCACAGATACGCAGTATTTT.

The sample holds many counts of this clonotype. The V gene is TRBV5-1, the J gene TRBJ1-1; D is perhaps TRBD1 (5 bases). There are 11 residues in the CDR3. Germline V gives CDR1 SGHRS, CDR2 YFSETQ. V shed 5 bases and J shed 12 bases, with 14 bases lying between them. This chain's CDR3 is CASSRGGESFF. Here the CDR3 DNA reads TGCGCCAGCAGTCGGGGCGGGGAGTCTTTCTTT.

The chain has TRBV18 and TRBJ2-2; 7 bases map to TRBD1. V lost 4 bases, J lost 2 bases, and 7 bases stayed unmatched. Germline CDR1 reads KGHSH; CDR2 reads LQKENI. The CDR3 spans 16 residues. The CDR3 DNA sequence: TGTGCCAGCTCACAGGGGGCGAGGAAAAACACCGGGGAGCTGTTTTTT. This encodes CASSQGARKNTGELFF.

This clonotype has at least ten counts. The chain uses TRBV7-2 and TRBJ2-1; unclear D gene. Germline loops: CDR1 SGHTA, CDR2 FQGNSA. Trimming pared 4 bases from V and 4 bases from J, leaving 8 bases between. There are 13 residues in the CDR3. CDR3 DNA: TGTGCCAGCAGCTCCGGGTCATACAATGAGCAGTTCTTC. It specifies CASSSGSYNEQFF. Full variable domain (outside the CDR3, taken from reference TRBV7-2 and TRBJ2-1): GAGVSQSPSNKVTEKGKDVELRCDPISGHTALYWYRQSLGQGLEFLIYFQGNSAPDKSGLPSDRFSAERTGGSVSTLTIQRTQQEDSAVYLCASSSGSYNEQFFGPGTRLTVL.

This clonotype occurred many times. The V gene is TRBV6-2 or TRBV6-3, the J gene TRBJ2-3; 7 nucleotides agree with TRBD2. The germline V gene has CDR1 MNHEY and CDR2 SVGEGT. Germline trimming cut 7 bases from V and 11 bases from J; bases unmatched to any gene: 6. The CDR3 has 11 residues. CDR3 DNA sequence: TGTGCCAGCACCCTAAGCGGGGAGCAGTATTTT. Translated, it gives CASTLSGEQYF.

This clonotype was recorded many times. V is TRBV12-3 or TRBV12-4 and J is TRBJ1-1; D remains ambiguous. Trimming removed 3 bases at V and 1 base at J, with 12 bases between. The CDR3 runs to 15 residues. This CDR3 reads CASSFSAAGNTEAFF. The DNA of the CDR3 is TGTGCCAGCAGTTTTAGTGCAGCCGGGAACACTGAAGCTTTCTTT.

This clonotype was observed at least ten times. This rearrangement joins TRBV5-5 to TRBJ1-4; the D gene is possibly TRBD1 (6 bases). Germline CDR1 is SGHKS and CDR2 is YYEKEE (reference sequence). The CDR3 extends over 16 amino acids. Trimming took off 0 bases at V and 1 base at J, with 10 bases between the two ends. CDR3 nucleotides: TGTGCCAGCAGCTTGGGCAGGGGAATAACTAATGAAAAACTGTTTTTT. Translating it yields CASSLGRGITNEKLFF. The full variable domain, in which reference TRBV5-5 and TRBJ1-4 provide the parts outside the CDR3, is DAGVTQSPTHLIKTRGQQVTLRCSPISGHKSVSWYQQVLGQGPQFIFQYYEKEERGRGNFPDRFSARQFPNYSSELNVNALLLGDSALYLCASSLGRGITNEKLFFGSGTQLSVL.

This clonotype was detected many times. V gene TRBV20-1 combines with J gene TRBJ1-6; the D gene is possibly TRBD1 (6 bases). The V gene lost 5 bases and the J gene lost 0 bases, with 23 bases spanning the gap. CDR1 and CDR2 from the germline V gene are DFQATT and SNEGSKA (reference sequence). The CDR3 extends over 19 amino acids. The CDR3 region has the DNA TGCAGTGCTCCACCTACAGGGACGGATTATAGCTCCTATAATTCACCCCTCCACTTT. It translates to CSAPPTGTDYSSYNSPLHF.

This clonotype was observed many times. This sequence joins TRBV7-8 and TRBJ2-7; the D call may be TRBD1 or TRBD2 (5 bases each). Trimming pared 5 bases from V and 0 bases from J, leaving 14 bases between. The CDR3 runs 15 residues. Looked up from germline, CDR1 is SGHVS and CDR2 is FQNEAQ. The CDR3 bases are TGTGCCAGCAGCCACGAGGGGTATTACTCCTACGAGCAGTACTTC. It encodes CASSHEGYYSYEQYF.

At least ten counts were recorded for this clonotype. One junction end does not reproduce the germline sequence, and a read error may be involved. This chain links TRBV2 with TRBJ2-7; TRBD2 aligns across 7 bases. CDR1 is SNHLY, CDR2 FYNNEI, per germline. CDR3 length: 17 residues. The CDR3: CASSELRGRKSYYGQYF. The CDR3, as DNA: TGTGCCAGCAGTGAATTGCGGGGGAGAAAATCATACTACGGGCAGTACTTC.

The V call is TRBV27, the J call TRBJ1-2; no reliable D call. The length of the CDR3 is 13 residues. Germline V gives CDR1 MNHEY, CDR2 SMNVEV (reference sequence). V lost 3 bases to trimming and J lost 4 bases, with 9 bases between them. CDR3 in DNA: TGTGCCAGCAGTTTTAGGGCCTTCTATGGCTACACCTTC. Its protein product is CASSFRAFYGYTF.

This clonotype rates as medium-sized (0.01 to 0.1%). V gene TRBV7-9 combines with J gene TRBJ1-1, with D unclear. CDR3 length: 12 amino acids. Germline V gene lookup returns CDR1 SEHNR and CDR2 FQNEAQ (reference sequence). Trimming took off 0 bases at V and 7 bases at J, with 6 bases between the two ends. The CDR3 protein is CASSLATREAFF. Written as DNA, the CDR3 is TGTGCCAGCAGCTTAGCGACCCGTGAAGCTTTCTTT.

This clonotype was counted at least ten times. The V and J genes are TRBV2 and TRBJ1-4; D possibly corresponds to TRBD1 (6 bases). Trimming stripped 3 bases from V and 0 bases from J, with 14 bases between. This CDR3 comprises 17 residues. Germline CDR1 is SNHLY and CDR2 is FYNNEI. This chain's CDR3 is CASSDLSRTATNEKLFF. The CDR3, as DNA: TGTGCCAGCAGTGACCTGAGTAGGACAGCAACTAATGAAAAACTGTTTTTT.

There are many counts of this clonotype. The chain combines TRBV7-9 with TRBJ1-4; perhaps TRBD1 as D (6 bases). V gave up 3 bases and J gave up 4 bases, with 12 bases separating them. CDR3 length: 15 residues. Germline V lookup: CDR1 SEHNR, CDR2 FQNEAQ (reference sequence). The CDR3: CASSLALQGNEKLFF. The CDR3 nucleotides are TGTGCCAGCAGCTTGGCCCTACAGGGTAATGAAAAACTGTTTTTT.

This clonotype was seen ten or more times. This sequence joins TRBV20-1 and TRBJ2-2; D may match TRBD1 or TRBD2 (6 bases each). V shed 3 bases and J shed 2 bases, with 10 bases lying between them. Germline V gene sequence: CDR1 DFQATT, CDR2 SNEGSKA (reference sequence). The CDR3 totals 14 residues. The CDR3 sequence: CSASRGRNTGELFF. The CDR3 DNA sequence: TGCAGTGCTAGTCGGGGGCGAAACACCGGGGAGCTGTTTTTT.

This clonotype was seen many times. This chain joins TRBV27 and TRBJ1-1; D uncertain. Trimming removed 5 bases at V and 1 base at J, with 14 bases between. The CDR3 is made up of 15 amino acids. CDR1 and CDR2 (germline): MNHEY, SMNVEV (reference sequence). The CDR3 DNA sequence: TGTGCCAGCAGTCGGCCACCCGGACCGAACACTGAAGCTTTCTTT. It translates to CASSRPPGPNTEAFF.

In its sample, this clonotype was seen many times. The V gene is TRBV28, the J gene TRBJ1-4; tentatively, D is TRBD1 (5 bases). CDR3 size: 12 residues. The V and J ends lost 8 bases and 8 bases respectively, with 12 bases between them. CDR1 is MDHEN, CDR2 SYDVKM, per germline. As DNA, the CDR3 is TGTGCCAGCGTAGGGGATGGGGAAAAACTGTTTTTT. Encoded protein: CASVGDGEKLFF.

This clonotype has a count of ten or more. In DNA, the CDR3 is TGTGCCATCAGTGAGTCGAGAGCTAGCGGGGACTACAATGAGCAGTTCTTC. Amino acid sequence: CAISESRASGDYNEQFF. The rearrangement joins TRBV10-3 to TRBJ2-1, with 9 positions matching TRBD2. V dropped 0 bases and J dropped 3; count of bases not matched to a gene: 6. CDR3 length equals 17 residues. The germline V gene has CDR1 ENHRY and CDR2 SYGVKD.

Concerning this clonotype itself: It may be a read error: a sequence one base away is much more abundant. V is TRBV9 and J is TRBJ2-2; D is undetermined. Between the trimmed V and J ends, which lost 0 bases and 1 base, there was a span of 10 bases. Germline V gene lookup returns CDR1 SGDLS and CDR2 YYNGEE. The CDR3 is 16 residues long. The CDR3 protein is CASSVGHGENTGELFF. Written as DNA, the CDR3 is TGTGCCAGCAGCGTAGGGCATGGAGAGAACACCGGGGAGCTGTTTTTT.

This clonotype was observed many times. The CDR3: CASSAGTSGTEQFF. CDR3 nucleotides: TGTGCCAGCAGTGCCGGGACTAGCGGGACCGAGCAGTTCTTC. V gene TRBV2 combines with J gene TRBJ2-1, with 13 bases aligning to TRBD2. The junction had 4 bases not matched to a gene; V was cut back by 4 bases and J by 10 bases. Germline V gene data show CDR1 as SNHLY and CDR2 as FYNNEI. This CDR3 is 14 amino acids long. Based on the CDR3 plus reference TRBV2 and TRBJ2-1, the full variable domain is EPEVTQTPSHQVTQMGQEVILRCVPISNHLYFYWYRQILGQKVEFLVSFYNNEISEKSEIFDDQFSVERPDGSNFTLKIRSTKLEDSAMYFCASSAGTSGTEQFFGPGTRLTVL.

The chain joins TRBV6-9 to TRBJ1-3; no definite D call. Looked up from germline, CDR1 is MNHGY and CDR2 is SVAAGI. This CDR3 has 15 residues. CDR3 nucleotide sequence: TGTGGGGCCAGTTATTCGAGGACGGCTGGAAACACCATATATTTT. This encodes CGASYSRTAGNTIYF.

This clonotype was detected ten times or more. The rearrangement links TRBV28 to TRBJ2-1; unclear D gene. Looked up from germline, CDR1 is MDHEN and CDR2 is SYDVKM. This CDR3 is built from 14 residues. V lost 3 bases and J 2 bases, leaving 8 bases between the germline ends. The CDR3, as DNA: TGTGCCAGCAGTTTGTTGTGGGCCTACAATGAGCAGTTCTTC. Translating gives CASSLLWAYNEQFF.

The table lists this clonotype with many counts. V gene TRBV15 combines with J gene TRBJ2-5; 15 positions match TRBD2. Germline trimming cut 0 bases from V and 5 bases from J; bases unmatched to any gene: 10. This CDR3 spans 19 amino acids. Germline V gene lookup returns CDR1 LNHNV and CDR2 YYDKDF (reference sequence). CDR3 bases: TGTGCCACCAGCAGAGATCGGGGACTAGCGGGGGGCGTCGGGGAGACCCAGTACTTC. Protein sequence: CATSRDRGLAGGVGETQYF. The variable domain in full, completed from reference TRBV15 and TRBJ2-5, reads DAMVIQNPRYQVTQFGKPVTLSCSQTLNHNVMYWYQQKSSQAPKLLFHYYDKDFNNEADTPDNFQSRRPNTSFCFLDIRSPGLGDTAMYLCATSRDRGLAGGVGETQYFGPGTRLLVL.

This clonotype was observed many times. The chain recombines TRBV7-2 with TRBJ1-2; D perhaps matches TRBD1 (5 bases). Between the trimmed V and J ends, which lost 3 bases and 7 bases, there was a span of 15 bases. CDR3 length: 14 residues. Germline-derived CDR1 and CDR2 are SGHTA and FQGNSA. DNA of the CDR3: TGTGCCAGCAGCTTTGACGGACAAGGGCGTGGCTACACCTTC. It encodes CASSFDGQGRGYTF.

This clonotype was counted many times. V and J are TRBV4-1 and TRBJ2-5; 7 bases fit TRBD2. Losses at the gene ends were 1 base for V and 5 bases for J; bases not matched to a gene: 4. Per the germline V gene, CDR1 is MGHRA and CDR2 is YSYEKL. The CDR3 contains 14 residues. CDR3 sequence reads: CASSQGLASETQYF. In DNA, the CDR3 is TGCGCCAGCAGCCAAGGACTAGCATCGGAGACCCAGTACTTC.

The sample holds many counts of this clonotype. The chain is built from TRBV12-3 or TRBV12-4 and TRBJ2-1; 13 bases fit TRBD2. The CDR3 is made up of 12 amino acids. V dropped 6 bases and J dropped 15; count of bases not matched to a gene: 5. Here the CDR3 reads CASSPTSGGRFF. The CDR3 DNA reads as TGTGCCAGCAGCCCGACTAGCGGGGGGCGGTTCTTC.